Following are 6 T cell receptor beta chains from one sample sequenced in a study of control samples from healthy donors and cancer patients. Assay: immunoSEQ multiplex PCR; the TCRdb copy retains only in-frame clones and omits some. The table lists 75,000 or so clones, roughly nine tenths of them singletons. Material: PBMCs. The receptors shown here come from a man between 60 and 75 years old with colorectal cancer.

This clone was observed a single time. This rearrangement joins TRBV19 to TRBJ1-5, with 8 positions matching TRBD1. Germline assignment: CDR1 LNHDA and CDR2 SQIVND (reference sequence). CDR3 length: 15 residues. The V and J ends lost 3 bases and 7 bases, in that order; junction bases with no gene match: 8. This CDR3 is CASSIQGAPGQPQHF. For the CDR3, the DNA is TGTGCCAGTAGTATCCAGGGGGCCCCGGGCCAGCCCCAGCATTTT.

The chain couples TRBV10-3 to TRBJ1-5; D remains unclear. CDR3 length equals 15 residues. V was clipped by 10 bases and J by 0 bases, with 16 bases between them. The V gene's germline CDR1 is ENHRY and CDR2 SYGVKD. CDR3 protein: CATRRGEGSNQPQHF. In DNA, the CDR3 is TGTGCCACCCGCAGAGGAGAGGGTAGCAATCAGCCCCAGCATTTT.

The chain joins TRBV10-3 to TRBJ2-1; no clear D. The V end was cut by 2 bases, the J end by 5 bases, with 10 bases between. Germline values: CDR1 ENHRY, CDR2 SYGVKD. The CDR3 spans 14 residues. The CDR3 DNA reads as TGTGCCATCAGTGAGAGACTTAACGACAATGAGCAGTTCTTC. Protein product: CAISERLNDNEQFF.

In this sample, this clone turned up once. This chain links TRBV6-1 with TRBJ1-1; D is uncertain. CDR3 size: 15 residues. Trimming took off 0 bases at V and 0 bases at J, with 8 bases between the two ends. Germline CDR1 is MNHNS and CDR2 is SASEGT. This chain's CDR3 is CASSEAAAMNTEAFF. In DNA form, the CDR3 reads TGTGCCAGCAGTGAAGCAGCGGCCATGAACACTGAAGCTTTCTTT.

This rearrangement joins TRBV27 to TRBJ2-2; D is unresolved. The V and J ends lost 2 bases and 1 base respectively, with 5 bases between them. The CDR3 has 14 residues. Looked up from germline, CDR1 is MNHEY and CDR2 is SMNVEV (reference sequence). As DNA, the CDR3 is TGTGCCAGCAGTTTAACTTTGAACACCGGGGAGCTGTTTTTT. Translation: CASSLTLNTGELFF.

This chain connects TRBV4-3 to TRBJ1-2, with 8 bases matching TRBD1. The CDR3 is 18 residues long. Germline CDR1 LGHNA, CDR2 YSLEER. Unmatched junction bases numbered 13, after V lost 0 bases and J lost 4 bases. CDR3 DNA sequence: TGCGCCAGCAGCCAAGATCGAATGGGAACAGGGGGATTCTATGGCTACACCTTC. Amino acid sequence: CASSQDRMGTGGFYGYTF.